One and the same sample provided the 5 T cell receptor beta chains below, sequenced in a study of T cell responses to AZD1222 COVID-19 vaccine. Here immunoSEQ multiplex PCR was the method, and the copy in TCRdb shows in-frame clones only, minus some. The sample carries some 170,000 clones, approximately 90% recorded once. The material sequenced was peripheral blood, taken on day 0 of MenACWY control vaccination. The origin of the receptors is an adult in good health.

This chain uses TRBV5-1 with TRBJ2-3, with D unresolved. The CDR3 covers 14 residues. The V and J ends lost 0 bases and 3 bases respectively, with 8 bases between them. Germline-derived CDR1 and CDR2 are SGHRS and YFSETQ. CDR3 sequence: CASSLGGRTDTQYF. The CDR3 coding sequence is TGCGCCAGCAGCTTGGGTGGGCGGACAGATACGCAGTATTTT.

This chain uses TRBV7-8 with TRBJ1-1, with D possibly being TRBD1 (5 bases). This CDR3 is built from 14 residues. CDR1 is SGHVS, CDR2 FQNEAQ, per germline. Trimming pared 1 base from V and 7 bases from J, leaving 13 bases between. CDR3 residues: CASSLEMGRGEAFF. CDR3 in DNA: TGTGCCAGCAGCTTAGAGATGGGACGAGGTGAAGCTTTCTTT.

The chain combines TRBV9 with TRBJ2-3, with D perhaps matching TRBD1 (5 bases). Germline values: CDR1 SGDLS, CDR2 YYNGEE. CDR3 length: 14 amino acids. Trimming stripped 3 bases from V and 4 bases from J, with 12 bases between. The CDR3 region is CASSGGSPADTQYF. The CDR3 bases are TGTGCCAGCAGCGGGGGCAGTCCGGCAGATACGCAGTATTTT.

This rearrangement joins TRBV7-3 to TRBJ1-1, with D possibly TRBD1 on 5 matching bases. Per germline, CDR1 SGHTA and CDR2 FQGTGA. CDR3 size: 14 residues. V dropped 5 bases and J dropped 5 bases, with 15 bases sitting between them. CDR3 in DNA: TGTGCCAGCAGCCGACAGCCCGGGGGAACTGAAGCTTTCTTT. Residues: CASSRQPGGTEAFF.

The V gene is TRBV12-3 or TRBV12-4, the J gene TRBJ1-3; D not resolved. V was pared by 4 bases and J by 4 bases, with 2 bases between. The CDR3 consists of 11 residues. The CDR3 spells CASSSGNTIYF. The CDR3 coding sequence is TGTGCCAGCAGTTCCGGAAACACCATATATTTT.